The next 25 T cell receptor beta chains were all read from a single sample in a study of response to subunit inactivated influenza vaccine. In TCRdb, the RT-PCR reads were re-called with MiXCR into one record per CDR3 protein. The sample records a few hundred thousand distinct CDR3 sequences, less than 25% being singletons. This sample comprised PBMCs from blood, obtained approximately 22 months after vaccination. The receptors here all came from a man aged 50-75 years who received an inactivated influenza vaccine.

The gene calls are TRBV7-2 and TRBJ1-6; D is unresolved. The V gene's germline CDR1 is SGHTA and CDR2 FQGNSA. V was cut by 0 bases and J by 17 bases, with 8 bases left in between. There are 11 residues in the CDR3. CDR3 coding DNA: TGTGCCAGCAGCTTAGCTCGGACCATCCACTTT. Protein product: CASSLARTIHF.

CDR3 protein: CASSSSGTHSGANVLTF. Here the CDR3 DNA reads TGCGCCAGCAGCTCCTCCGGGACTCACTCTGGGGCCAACGTCCTGACTTTC. The chain links TRBV5-1 to TRBJ2-6; maybe TRBD2 (6 bases). V shed 3 bases and J shed 0 bases, with 13 bases lying between them. From germline, CDR1 is SGHRS and CDR2 YFSETQ. This CDR3 contains 17 residues.

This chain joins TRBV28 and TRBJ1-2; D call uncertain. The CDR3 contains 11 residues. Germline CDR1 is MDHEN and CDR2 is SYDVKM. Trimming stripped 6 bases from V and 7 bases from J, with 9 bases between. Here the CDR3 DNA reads TGTGCCAGCAGCCGCGGTCGTGGCTACACCTTC. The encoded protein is CASSRGRGYTF.

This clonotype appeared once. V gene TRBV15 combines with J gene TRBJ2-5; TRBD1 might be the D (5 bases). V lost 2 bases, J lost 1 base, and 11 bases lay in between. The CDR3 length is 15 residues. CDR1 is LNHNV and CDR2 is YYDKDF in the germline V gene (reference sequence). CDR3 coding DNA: TGTGCCACCAGCAGATTTAGGGGCTTCCAAGAGACCCAGTACTTC. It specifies CATSRFRGFQETQYF.

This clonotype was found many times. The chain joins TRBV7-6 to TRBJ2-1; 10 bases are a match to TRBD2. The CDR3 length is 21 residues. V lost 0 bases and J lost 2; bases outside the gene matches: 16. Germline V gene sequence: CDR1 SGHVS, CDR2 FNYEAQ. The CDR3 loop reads CASSLARWTSGERETYNEQFF. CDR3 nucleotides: TGTGCCAGCAGCTTAGCCCGTTGGACTAGCGGAGAGAGGGAAACCTACAATGAGCAGTTCTTC.

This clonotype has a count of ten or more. The CDR3 sequence: CASSLAQQSSEAFF. CDR3 bases: TGCGCCAGCAGCTTGGCTCAGCAATCCTCTGAAGCTTTCTTT. The V gene is TRBV5-1, the J gene TRBJ1-1; no reliable D call. V lost 0 bases and J 6 bases, leaving 12 bases between the germline ends. This CDR3 is built from 14 residues. Per germline, CDR1 SGHRS and CDR2 YFSETQ.

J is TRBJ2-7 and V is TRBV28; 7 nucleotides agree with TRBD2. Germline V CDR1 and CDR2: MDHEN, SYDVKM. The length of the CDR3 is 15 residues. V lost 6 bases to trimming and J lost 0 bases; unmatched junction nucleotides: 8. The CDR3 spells CASSPGGIHSYEQYF. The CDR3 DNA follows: TGTGCCAGCAGCCCCGGGGGGATACACTCCTACGAGCAGTACTTC.

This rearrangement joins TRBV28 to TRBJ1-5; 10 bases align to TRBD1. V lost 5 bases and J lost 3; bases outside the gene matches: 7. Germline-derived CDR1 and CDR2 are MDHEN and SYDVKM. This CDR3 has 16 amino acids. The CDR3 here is CASSPSGTGVNQPQHF. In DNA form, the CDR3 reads TGTGCCAGCAGTCCATCGGGGACAGGGGTCAATCAGCCCCAGCATTTT.

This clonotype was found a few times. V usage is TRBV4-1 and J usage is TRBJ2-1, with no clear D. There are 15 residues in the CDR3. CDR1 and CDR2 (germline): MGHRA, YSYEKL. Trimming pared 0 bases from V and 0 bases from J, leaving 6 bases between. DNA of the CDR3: TGCGCCAGCAGCCAAGACCCAGTCTCCTACAATGAGCAGTTCTTC. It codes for CASSQDPVSYNEQFF.

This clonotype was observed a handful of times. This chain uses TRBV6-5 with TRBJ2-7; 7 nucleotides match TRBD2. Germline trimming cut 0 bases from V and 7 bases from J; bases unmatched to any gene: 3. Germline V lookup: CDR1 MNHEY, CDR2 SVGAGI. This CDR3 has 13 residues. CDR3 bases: TGTGCCAGCAGTTACTCCGCGGGAGAGGAGCAGTACTTC. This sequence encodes CASSYSAGEEQYF.

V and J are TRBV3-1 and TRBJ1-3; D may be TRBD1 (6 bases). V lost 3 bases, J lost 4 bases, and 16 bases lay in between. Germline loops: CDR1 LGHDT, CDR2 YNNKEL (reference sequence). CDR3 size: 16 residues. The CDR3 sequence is CASSHTGGARGNTIYF. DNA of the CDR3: TGTGCCAGCAGCCACACGGGGGGGGCAAGAGGAAACACCATATATTTT.

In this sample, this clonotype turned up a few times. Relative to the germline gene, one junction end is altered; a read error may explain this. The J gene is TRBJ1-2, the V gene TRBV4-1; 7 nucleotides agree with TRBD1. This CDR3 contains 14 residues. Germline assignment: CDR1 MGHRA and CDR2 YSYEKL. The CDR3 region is CPSRGGPSSYGYTF. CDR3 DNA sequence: TGCCCCAGCAGGGGGGGGCCGTCATCCTATGGCTACACCTTC.

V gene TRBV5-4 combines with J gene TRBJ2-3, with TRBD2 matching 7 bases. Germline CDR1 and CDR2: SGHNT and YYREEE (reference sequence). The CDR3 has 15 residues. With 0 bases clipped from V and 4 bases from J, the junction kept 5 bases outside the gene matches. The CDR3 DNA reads TGTGCCAGCAGCTTGGTGACAGCGGGACCAGATACGCAGTATTTT. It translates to CASSLVTAGPDTQYF.

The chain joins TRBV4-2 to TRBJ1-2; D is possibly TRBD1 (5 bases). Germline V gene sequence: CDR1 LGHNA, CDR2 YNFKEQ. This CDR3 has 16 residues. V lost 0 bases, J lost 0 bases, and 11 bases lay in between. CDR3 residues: CASSQDWTLANYGYTF. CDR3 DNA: TGTGCCAGCAGCCAAGATTGGACACTCGCTAACTATGGCTACACCTTC.

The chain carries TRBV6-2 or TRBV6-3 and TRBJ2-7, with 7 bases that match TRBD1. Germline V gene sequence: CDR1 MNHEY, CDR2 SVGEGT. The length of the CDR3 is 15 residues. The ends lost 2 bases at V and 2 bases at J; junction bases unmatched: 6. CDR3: CASSYLTGSTYEQYF. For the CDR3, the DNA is TGTGCCAGCAGTTACCTGACAGGGAGTACCTACGAGCAGTACTTC.

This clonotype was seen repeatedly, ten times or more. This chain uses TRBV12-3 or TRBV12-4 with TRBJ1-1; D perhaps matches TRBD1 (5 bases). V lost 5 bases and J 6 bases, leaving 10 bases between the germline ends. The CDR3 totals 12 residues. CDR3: CASSLRVPEAFF. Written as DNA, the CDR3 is TGTGCCAGCAGTCTCAGGGTTCCTGAAGCTTTCTTT.

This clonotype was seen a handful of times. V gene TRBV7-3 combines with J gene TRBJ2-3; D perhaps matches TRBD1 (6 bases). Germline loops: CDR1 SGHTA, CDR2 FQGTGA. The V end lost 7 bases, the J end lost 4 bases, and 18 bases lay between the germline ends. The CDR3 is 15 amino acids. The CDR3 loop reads CASKTLFRGADTQYF. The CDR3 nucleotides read TGTGCCAGCAAAACCTTATTCAGGGGCGCAGATACGCAGTATTTT.

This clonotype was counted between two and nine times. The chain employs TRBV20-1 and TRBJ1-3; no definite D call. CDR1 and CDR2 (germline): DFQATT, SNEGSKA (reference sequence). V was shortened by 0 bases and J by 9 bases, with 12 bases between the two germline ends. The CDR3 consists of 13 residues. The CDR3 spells CSARETFSRTIYF. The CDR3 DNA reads TGCAGTGCTAGAGAAACATTTTCCCGCACCATATATTTT.

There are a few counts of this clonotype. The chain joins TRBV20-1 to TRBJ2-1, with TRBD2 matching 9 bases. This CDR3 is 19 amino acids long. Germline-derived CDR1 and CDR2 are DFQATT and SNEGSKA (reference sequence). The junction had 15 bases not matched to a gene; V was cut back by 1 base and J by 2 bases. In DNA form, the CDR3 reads TGCAGTGCTAGAGCCGCCATTCCCCATCAGCGGGGGGCCTACAATGAGCAGTTCTTC. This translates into CSARAAIPHQRGAYNEQFF.

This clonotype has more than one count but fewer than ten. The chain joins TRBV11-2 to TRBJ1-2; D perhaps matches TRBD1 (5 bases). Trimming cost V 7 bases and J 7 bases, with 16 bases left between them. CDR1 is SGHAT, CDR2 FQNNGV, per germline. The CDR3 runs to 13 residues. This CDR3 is CASTEGLGVGYTF. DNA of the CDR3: TGTGCCAGCACCGAGGGACTTGGGGTTGGCTACACCTTC.

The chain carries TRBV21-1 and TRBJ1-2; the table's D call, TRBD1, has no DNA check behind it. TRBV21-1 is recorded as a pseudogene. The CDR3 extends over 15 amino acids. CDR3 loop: CASSHADRARYGYTF. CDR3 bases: TGTGCCAGCAGCCACGCAGACAGGGCCCGCTATGGCTACACCTTC.

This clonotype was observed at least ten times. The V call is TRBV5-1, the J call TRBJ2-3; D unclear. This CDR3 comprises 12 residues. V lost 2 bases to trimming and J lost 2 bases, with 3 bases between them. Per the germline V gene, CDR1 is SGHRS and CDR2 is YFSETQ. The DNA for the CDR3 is TGCGCCAGCAGCTTCTCCACAGATACGCAGTATTTT. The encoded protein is CASSFSTDTQYF.

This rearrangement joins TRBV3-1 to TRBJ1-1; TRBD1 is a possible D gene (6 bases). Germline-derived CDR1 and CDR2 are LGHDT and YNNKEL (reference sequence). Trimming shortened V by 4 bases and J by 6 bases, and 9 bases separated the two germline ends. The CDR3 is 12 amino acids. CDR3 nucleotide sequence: TGTGCCAGCAGCCCCGGACAGCCTGAAGCTTTCTTT. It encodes CASSPGQPEAFF.

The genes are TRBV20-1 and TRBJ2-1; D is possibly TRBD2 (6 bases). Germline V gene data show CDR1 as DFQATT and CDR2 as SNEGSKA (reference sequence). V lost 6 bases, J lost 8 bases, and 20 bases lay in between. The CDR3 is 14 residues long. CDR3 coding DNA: TGCAGTGCCATCATTCCGGGAGTAAGGGATGAGCAGTTCTTC. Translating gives CSAIIPGVRDEQFF.

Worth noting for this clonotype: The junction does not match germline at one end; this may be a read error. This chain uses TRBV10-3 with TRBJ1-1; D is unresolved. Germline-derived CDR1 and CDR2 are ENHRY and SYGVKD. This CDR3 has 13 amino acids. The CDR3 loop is CAISEGRKSQASF. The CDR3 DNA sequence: TGTGCCATCAGTGAAGGGAGAAAAAGTCAAGCTTCCTTT.